This TCR beta chain came from a study of cytomegalovirus exposure and HLA in healthy donors. With 60 Vbeta and 13 Jbeta primers, the PCR was carried out. Libraries were prepared by immunoSEQ multiplex PCR; TCRdb keeps only in-frame clonotypes and omits some of them. The sample has around 170,000 clones; less than 80% are singletons. Germline lookup yields CDR1 DFQATT and CDR2 SNEGSKA (reference sequence). This CDR3 is built from 10 residues. The sample holds a few counts of this clone. The junction does not match germline at one end; this may be a read error. This rearrangement joins TRBV20-1 to TRBJ1-1, with D perhaps TRBD1 (6 bases). The receptor was derived from a man aged 18 to 35 in good health and CMV-seronegative. Sequenced: PBMCs. CDR3 sequence: CSARGQEVFF. CDR3 coding DNA: TGCAGTGCTAGAGGACAGGAAGTTTTCTTT.